Sequencing of this T cell receptor beta chain was carried out in a study of blood T cell dynamics during melanoma immunotherapy. Overall study context: First-line therapy was either pembrolizumab or nivolumab with ipilimumab for metastatic melanoma.

Time point specified: pre-treatment baseline. Trimming removed 5 bases at V and 0 bases at J, with 11 bases between. CDR3 length equals 14 residues. The germline CDR1 and CDR2 sequences are MNHEY and SMNVEV (reference sequence). As regards this clone: Antigen: not known.

General observations from the study: At W3, later disease-control patients showed bifurcated PBMC repertoire changes, unlike progressors.

DNA loading was fixed at 350 to 450 ng for all bulk PBMC samples. The data were produced by immunoSEQ multiplex PCR, yet TCRdb's version contains in-frame clones alone and is incomplete. The sample has about 11,000 clones, roughly four fifths seen once. Sequencing used blood, obtained from a patient treated with checkpoint blockade. The chain carries TRBV27 and TRBJ2-7, with D possibly TRBD1 on 6 matching bases. The sequence was obtained from a human donor with melanoma. In DNA form, the CDR3 reads TGTGCCAGCAGTCTCGACAGGAACTCCTACGAGCAGTACTTC. It codes for CASSLDRNSYEQYF.